This T cell receptor beta chain was found in a study of cytomegalovirus exposure and HLA in healthy donors. V lost 0 bases, J lost 1 base, and 14 bases lay in between. Germline assignment: CDR1 SGHDT and CDR2 YYEEEE. CDR3 length: 16 residues. This clone appeared a few times. Its antigen is currently unknown. Overall study findings and caveats: Some highly shared sequence variants likely arose as a pipeline artifact.

Use of 60 Vbeta and 13 Jbeta primers characterized the PCR. Clones were sequenced by immunoSEQ multiplex PCR, and TCRdb holds only the in-frame ones, with some missing. There are some 170,000 clones in the sample; about two thirds occur only once, and 2% to 2.5% lies in the top ten. This TCR derives from a human donor in good health. The sequencing input was PBMCs. The chain is built from TRBV5-6 and TRBJ2-7; D might be TRBD1 (5 bases). This CDR3 is CASSLDRQGRSYEQYF. The CDR3 region has the DNA TGTGCCAGCAGCTTGGACCGGCAGGGTCGATCCTACGAGCAGTACTTC.